This T cell receptor (beta chain) was sequenced in a study of OX40 agonist ivuxolimab in advanced cancers. About the investigation overall: Ivuxolimab was a fully human IgG2 agonistic monoclonal antibody targeting the costimulatory receptor OX40 (CD134). Intravenous ivuxolimab was administered to patients every 2 weeks at six dose levels: 0.01, 0.1, 0.3, 1.5, 3 and 10 mg/kg. Of the approximately 50 dose-escalation patients, hepatocellular carcinoma was present in roughly 19, melanoma in roughly 15, renal cell carcinoma in 9 and head and neck cancer in 9. In the dose-escalation cohort, 82.7% of patients were male, and the mean age was roughly 56 years with a range of about 20 to 80. Patients were allowed to have had prior anti-PD-1, anti-PD-L1 or anti-CTLA-4 therapy, and approximately 39% of the dose-escalation patients had been treated with checkpoint inhibitors. Partial responses occurred in three dose-escalation patients: two with cutaneous melanoma and one with hepatocellular carcinoma. The point of sequencing TCRbeta in the periphery was to test whether ivuxolimab changed TCR sequence diversity and drove clonal T-cell expansion. The paper covers the monotherapy dose-escalation part of the phase I ivuxolimab trial, which included N ≈ 50 patients. Beyond this particular receptor, the publication reports: After ivuxolimab, expanded clones were on average more numerous among CD8+ T cells than among CD4+ T cells. Low levels of normalized T-cell clonal expansion were also seen in some patients who did not respond. In the 0.1-3.0 mg/kg groups, partial responders were among the patients with the lowest normalized peripheral clonal expansion, particularly in CD8+ T cells. At doses of 0.1 to 3.0 mg/kg, clonal expansion of both CD4+ and CD8+ blood T cells was observed from baseline to week 6. The antigen specificity of the clonally expanded peripheral T cells was not determined.

This clone has just one count. What this receptor recognizes is not known. One base away there is no much larger clone; base qualities are not given. The trial excluded patients who had a history of autoimmune disease or who were on systemic immunosuppression. Peripheral blood for TCR sequencing was collected from all dose cohorts at baseline, on cycle 4 day 1, and on cycle 7 day 1. The samples were drawn from a first-in-human, open-label, multicenter phase I dose-escalation trial of ivuxolimab. The trial enrolled adults with locally advanced or metastatic head and neck squamous cell, hepatocellular, melanoma or renal cell carcinoma. Before TCR sequencing, CD4+ T cells and CD8+ T cells from peripheral blood were sorted into separate populations. Germline trimming amounts to 5 bases on V and 1 base on J, with 17 as the count of junction bases outside the gene matches. From the cysteine up to the phenylalanine, the CDR3 has a length of 20 residues. Kept here is only the CDR3 DNA, which spans 60 bases and is read in frame from base 1. From a lookup of the germline V gene, CDR1 and CDR2 are SGHVS and FNYEAQ.

Genomic DNA was isolated from the sorted cells so that the TCRbeta CDR3 region could be sequenced. The immunoSEQ Assay was used for sequencing of TCRbeta CDR3 regions. This immuneACCESS table, as held by TCRdb, lists in-frame sequences with V and J called but not all clones. Of the missing ones, under half trace to an unresolved V gene in checked studies; the others have no known cause. This sample comprises around 65,000 clones, more than 85% of them detected only once. 13% of the sample rests with the top ten. The rearrangement joined TRBV7-6 to TRBJ2-1, with 10 bases in between that match TRBD2. The sequenced sample was CD4+ or CD8+ T cells sorted from blood, obtained in a trial of the OX40 agonist ivuxolimab. This sequence originates from an adult with an advanced solid tumor such as melanoma, head and neck, liver or kidney cancer. The DNA is as follows: TGTGCCAGCAGCCCTCCCCCGGGGCTAGCGGGAGAAGGGTCCTACAATGAGCAGTTCTTC. This is translated as CASSPPPGLAGEGSYNEQFF. Joined to the reference TRBV7-6 and TRBJ2-1 proteins, this CDR3 gives the full variable domain: GAGVSQSPRYKVTKRGQDVALRCDPISGHVSLYWYRQALGQGPEFLTYFNYEAQQDKSGLPNDRFSAERPEGSISTLTIQRTEQRDSAMYRCASSPPPGLAGEGSYNEQFFGPGTRLTVL.